The 26 T cell receptor beta chains presented below share a single source sample, sequenced in a study of cytomegalovirus exposure and HLA in healthy donors. Researchers ran the PCR with 60 Vbeta and 13 Jbeta primers. TCRdb's table, derived via immunoSEQ multiplex PCR, lists solely in-frame clones and lacks some. Among about 170,000 clones, 80% were seen once, and the ten largest hold 2% to 2.5%. The sample was PBMCs. The receptors originated from a male donor in good health and CMV-seronegative.

V is TRBV27 and J is TRBJ2-5; 7 bases line up with TRBD2. This CDR3 has 12 amino acids. Trimming at V came to 7 bases and at J to 7 bases, leaving 6 bases not matched to a gene. Per germline, CDR1 MNHEY and CDR2 SMNVEV (reference sequence). The CDR3 region is CASTSPGGTQYF. In DNA, the CDR3 is TGTGCCAGCACCTCTCCGGGAGGGACCCAGTACTTC.

The rearrangement joins TRBV19 to TRBJ1-2; a weak D match, TRBD1 (6 bases). From germline, CDR1 is LNHDA and CDR2 SQIVND (reference sequence). V was clipped by 4 bases and J by 2 bases, with 20 bases between them. This CDR3 region has 17 residues. The CDR3 spells CASSTRKQGLTNYGYTF. In DNA form, the CDR3 reads TGTGCCAGTAGTACCCGGAAACAGGGTCTCACGAACTATGGCTACACCTTC.

The V and J genes are TRBV7-6 and TRBJ2-5; 12 bases are shared with TRBD2. The CDR3 contains 16 residues. V lost 1 base, J lost 5 bases, and 5 bases stayed unmatched. The germline V gene encodes CDR1 SGHVS and CDR2 FNYEAQ. In DNA form, the CDR3 reads TGTGCCAGCAGCTTAGAGGCTAGCGGGGGGGCGGAGACCCAGTACTTC. Translation gives CASSLEASGGAETQYF. Full variable domain (outside the CDR3, taken from reference TRBV7-6 and TRBJ2-5): GAGVSQSPRYKVTKRGQDVALRCDPISGHVSLYWYRQALGQGPEFLTYFNYEAQQDKSGLPNDRFSAERPEGSISTLTIQRTEQRDSAMYRCASSLEASGGAETQYFGPGTRLLVL.

This chain joins TRBV7-9 and TRBJ1-1; no reliable D call. The ends were cut back, 2 bases at V and 0 bases at J, with 7 bases in the middle. Germline CDR1 and CDR2: SEHNR and FQNEAQ (reference sequence). The CDR3 sequence is 14 residues long. Here the CDR3 reads CASSLSQLNTEAFF. The DNA of the CDR3 is TGTGCCAGCAGCTTATCCCAATTGAACACTGAAGCTTTCTTT.

CDR3 loop: CASRRTGSFNQPQHF. The CDR3 DNA reads TGTGCCAGCAGGAGGACAGGGTCCTTCAATCAGCCCCAGCATTTT. The V gene is TRBV6-1, the J gene TRBJ1-5, with 8 bases identical to TRBD1. There are 15 residues in the CDR3. The ends lost 6 bases at V and 3 bases at J; junction bases unmatched: 7. Germline values: CDR1 MNHNS, CDR2 SASEGT.

The chain has TRBV6-6 and TRBJ1-6; no clear D gene. Trimming removed 5 bases at V and 6 bases at J, with 11 bases between. CDR3 length equals 14 residues. From germline, CDR1 is MNHNY and CDR2 SVGAGI (reference sequence). The CDR3 DNA is TGTGCCAGCAGTGGCGTCAGCGGTAATTCACCCCTCCACTTT. Its translation is CASSGVSGNSPLHF.

The chain recombines TRBV5-4 with TRBJ2-1; perhaps TRBD2 as D (5 bases). This CDR3 has 15 amino acids. Germline V lookup: CDR1 SGHNT, CDR2 YYREEE (reference sequence). Trimming shortened V by 4 bases and J by 5 bases, and 16 bases separated the two germline ends. CDR3 in amino acids: CASSPPWTGNNEQFF. The CDR3 DNA follows: TGTGCCAGCAGCCCGCCGTGGACTGGAAACAATGAGCAGTTCTTC.

The chain links TRBV27 to TRBJ1-1, with D tentatively TRBD1 (5 bases). CDR1 is MNHEY, CDR2 SMNVEV, per germline (reference sequence). The CDR3 runs 15 residues. V lost 5 bases, J lost 1 base, and 14 bases lay in between. This chain's CDR3 is CASSKGARGNTEAFF. CDR3 sequence (DNA): TGTGCCAGCAGTAAAGGGGCGAGAGGGAACACTGAAGCTTTCTTT.

Turning to this clone: The sample has other DNA sequences that encode this CDR3 too. The chain links TRBV18 to TRBJ1-3; TRBD1 is a possible D gene (5 bases). In germline, CDR1 is KGHSH, CDR2 LQKENI. This CDR3 is 14 amino acids long. V lost 1 base and J lost 4, with 8 bases in between. The CDR3 sequence is CASSPQGSGNTIYF. The DNA of the CDR3 is TGTGCCAGCTCACCACAGGGGTCAGGAAACACCATATATTTT. Together with reference TRBV18 and TRBJ1-3, the CDR3 gives the full variable domain: NAGVMQNPRHLVRRRGQEARLRCSPMKGHSHVYWYRQLPEEGLKFMVYLQKENIIDESGMPKERFSAEFPKEGPSILRIQQVVRGDSAAYFCASSPQGSGNTIYFGEGSWLTVV.

The chain recombines TRBV29-1 with TRBJ1-1; the match to TRBD1 covers 10 bases. This CDR3 is 15 amino acids long. Germline V CDR1 and CDR2: SQVTM, ANQGSEA. V shed 7 bases and J 4 bases; nucleotides not matched to a gene: 12. The CDR3 reads CSASGRGTGVTEAFF. CDR3 nucleotide sequence: TGCAGCGCGTCCGGCCGGGGGACAGGGGTCACTGAAGCTTTCTTT.

The rearrangement uses TRBV5-3 and TRBJ1-5, with D perhaps TRBD1 (6 bases). TRBV5-3 is identified as an open reading frame with a role that is uncertain. This CDR3 comprises 16 residues. Trimming stripped 6 bases from V and 7 bases from J, with 23 bases between. CDR3 coding DNA: TGTGCCAGAAACACCAGAGGGGGGGCAGGTGGCCAGCCCCAGCATTTT. Protein: CARNTRGGAGGQPQHF.

The chain couples TRBV6-5 to TRBJ2-5, with D possibly matching TRBD1 (6 bases). Trimming took off 5 bases at V and 13 bases at J, with 23 bases between the two ends. This CDR3 is 14 amino acids long. The germline V gene has CDR1 MNHEY and CDR2 SVGAGI. The CDR3 is CASSATGTRGSVYF. The CDR3 nucleotides read TGTGCCAGCAGTGCGACCGGGACCAGGGGTAGTGTGTACTTC.

J is TRBJ2-3 and V is TRBV9; TRBD1 might be the D (5 bases). This CDR3 region has 16 residues. In germline, CDR1 is SGDLS, CDR2 YYNGEE. Trimming shortened V by 3 bases and J by 0 bases, and 14 bases separated the two germline ends. CDR3 amino acids: CASSGHRITSTDTQYF. CDR3 nucleotides: TGTGCCAGCAGCGGTCACAGGATTACTAGCACAGATACGCAGTATTTT.

This chain links TRBV11-3 with TRBJ2-7; TRBD1 is a possible D gene (5 bases). Deletions cut 1 base from V and 0 bases from J, with 7 bases between. Germline V gene data show CDR1 as SGHNT and CDR2 as YENEEA. The CDR3 loop spans 14 amino acids. The DNA of the CDR3 is TGTGCCAGCAGCTTAGTCGACAGCTCCTACGAGCAGTACTTC. Amino acids: CASSLVDSSYEQYF.

The gene calls are TRBV7-2 and TRBJ2-2; TRBD1 agrees at 7 bases. CDR3 length: 15 amino acids. The V and J ends lost 5 bases and 5 bases, in that order; junction bases with no gene match: 8. Germline values: CDR1 SGHTA, CDR2 FQGNSA. The CDR3 loop is CASSLRQGKTGELFF. The CDR3 coding sequence is TGTGCCAGCAGCCTCCGACAGGGAAAGACCGGGGAGCTGTTTTTT.

The V call is TRBV6-4, the J call TRBJ2-1; 9 bases line up with TRBD2. From germline, CDR1 is MRHNA and CDR2 SNTAGT. This CDR3 contains 15 residues. Trimming removed 6 bases from V and 4 bases from J; junction bases left unmatched: 7. CDR3 amino acids: CASRTEAGGYNEQFF. CDR3 coding DNA: TGTGCCAGCAGGACGGAGGCGGGGGGGTACAATGAGCAGTTCTTC.

The V gene is TRBV5-1, the J gene TRBJ2-7; the match to TRBD1 covers 7 bases. CDR1 SGHRS and CDR2 YFSETQ come from the germline V gene. Trimming took 4 bases from V and 0 from J; bases not matched to a gene: 7. CDR3 length: 15 residues. CDR3 protein: CASSPGRDSSYEQYF. In DNA form, the CDR3 reads TGCGCCAGCAGCCCCGGCAGGGACAGCTCCTACGAGCAGTACTTC.

This rearrangement joins TRBV7-9 to TRBJ2-1, with 11 bases that match TRBD2. This CDR3 comprises 15 residues. V trimming: 5 bases; J trimming: 4 bases; junction bases outside the gene matches: 4. CDR1 SEHNR and CDR2 FQNEAQ come from the germline V gene (reference sequence). The CDR3 loop is CASSISGGEYNEQFF. CDR3 sequence (DNA): TGTGCCAGCAGCATTAGCGGGGGGGAATACAATGAGCAGTTCTTC. Complete variable domain (other parts from reference TRBV7-9 and TRBJ2-1): DTGVSQNPRHKITKRGQNVTFRCDPISEHNRLYWYRQTLGQGPEFLTYFQNEAQLEKSRLLSDRFSAERPKGSFSTLEIQRTEQGDSAMYLCASSISGGEYNEQFFGPGTRLTVL.

The rearrangement links TRBV6-1 to TRBJ1-2; TRBD1 matches 8 bases. This CDR3 is 15 amino acids long. Germline trimming cut 7 bases from V and 4 bases from J; bases unmatched to any gene: 11. Looked up from germline, CDR1 is MNHNS and CDR2 is SASEGT. Here the CDR3 reads CASMGTGKSGYGYTF. In nucleotides, the CDR3 is TGTGCCAGCATGGGGACAGGCAAGTCGGGCTATGGCTACACCTTC.

V usage is TRBV27 and J usage is TRBJ2-7, with D possibly being TRBD1 (5 bases). CDR3 length: 13 amino acids. Germline values: CDR1 MNHEY, CDR2 SMNVEV (reference sequence). Between the trimmed V and J ends, which lost 5 bases and 2 bases, there was a span of 10 bases. CDR3 nucleotides: TGTGCCAGCAGTACACAGGTAACCTACGAGCAGTACTTC. Its protein product is CASSTQVTYEQYF.

The chain joins TRBV10-1 to TRBJ2-7, with 7 bases that match TRBD1. V gave up 5 bases and J gave up 2 bases; unmatched junction bases: 3. Germline values: CDR1 WNHNN, CDR2 SYGVQD (reference sequence). The CDR3 length is 13 residues. The CDR3 nucleotides are TGCGCCAGCAGTTCGGGACAGACCTACGAGCAGTACTTC. This sequence encodes CASSSGQTYEQYF.

This chain joins TRBV7-2 and TRBJ2-2; 10 bases map to TRBD1. There are 16 residues in the CDR3. J was trimmed by 4 bases and V by 2 bases; bases with no gene match: 4. Germline V gives CDR1 SGHTA, CDR2 FQGNSA. CDR3 region: CASSLRQGAGTGELFF. The CDR3 nucleotides are TGTGCCAGCAGCTTAAGACAGGGGGCGGGCACCGGGGAGCTGTTTTTT.

The chain uses TRBV5-1 and TRBJ1-2; D not certain. From germline, CDR1 is SGHRS and CDR2 YFSETQ. The CDR3 extends over 13 amino acids. Trimming removed 2 bases at V and 2 bases at J, with 7 bases between. CDR3 protein: CASSFGGNYGYTF. In DNA, the CDR3 is TGCGCCAGCAGCTTCGGAGGGAACTATGGCTACACCTTC.

V is TRBV30 and J is TRBJ2-3, with TRBD1 as a possible D gene (6 bases). V lost 3 bases to trimming and J lost 3 bases, with 13 bases between them. Germline values: CDR1 GTSNPN, CDR2 SVGIG (reference sequence). The CDR3 sequence is 14 residues long. CDR3 amino acids: CAWSVTGNTDTQYF. CDR3 DNA: TGTGCCTGGAGCGTGACAGGAAATACAGATACGCAGTATTTT.

This clone was seen a few times. The V and J genes are TRBV2 and TRBJ2-2; tentatively, D is TRBD2 (5 bases). The CDR3 spans 15 residues. Germline V CDR1 and CDR2: SNHLY, FYNNEI. V shed 4 bases and J shed 0 bases, with 9 bases lying between them. CDR3 in amino acids: CASSVGSANTGELFF. The CDR3 nucleotides are TGTGCCAGCAGTGTGGGGAGTGCGAACACCGGGGAGCTGTTTTTT.

This clone was observed a handful of times. The chain is built from TRBV2 and TRBJ1-2, with D maybe TRBD1 (5 bases). This CDR3 spans 13 amino acids. V was clipped by 7 bases and J by 2 bases, with 11 bases between them. Germline V gene sequence: CDR1 SNHLY, CDR2 FYNNEI. The CDR3 bases are TGTGCCAGCAAACAGGACACAAACTATGGCTACACCTTC. Protein sequence: CASKQDTNYGYTF.